A single TCR beta chain is shown here with its context. Its antigen is currently unknown. The study ran its PCR with 60 Vbeta and 13 Jbeta primers. Generated by immunoSEQ multiplex PCR, the TCRdb table keeps only in-frame clones and is missing some. The table gives about 74,000 clones; the top ten clones make up roughly 7.4% of it. This record comes from a study of cytomegalovirus exposure and HLA in healthy donors. Notes on the study in general: As a later analysis showed, a missense DCLRE1C variant was linked to trimming of TCR beta V- and J-genes. Further analysis, carried out later, found HLA-associated TCR beta chains more clonally expanded than equally common other chains.

These donors, healthy bone marrow donors, were studied. The germline V gene encodes CDR1 MNHNS and CDR2 SASEGT. V was pared by 11 bases and J by 1 base, with 20 bases between. The CDR3 runs 15 residues. The rearrangement joins TRBV6-1 to TRBJ1-1; D gene unclear. The receptor comes from a female donor in good health and CMV-seropositive. Sequencing was performed on PBMCs. This CDR3 reads CAGTAGPRSNTEAFF. The CDR3 region has the DNA TGTGCCGGTACGGCAGGTCCACGATCGAACACTGAAGCTTTCTTT.